This record concerns one T cell receptor beta chain sequence. The data stem from a study of cytomegalovirus exposure and HLA in healthy donors. Study-level information: A subsequent analysis reported that the roughly 120 validation repertoires were produced on the same platform that had also been used for the roughly 700 first-cohort repertoires.

With 5 bases clipped from V and 4 bases from J, the junction kept 10 bases outside the gene matches. Germline values: CDR1 SGHVS, CDR2 FNYEAQ. This CDR3 is 15 amino acids long. Sequenced by immunoSEQ multiplex PCR; TCRdb stores in-frame clones only, minus some. The sample contains approximately 120,000 clones, 75% to 90% of which appear only once. The sample taken for sequencing was PBMCs. J is TRBJ2-5 and V is TRBV7-6; 7 bases map to TRBD2. The clonotype originates from a woman younger than 30 in good health and CMV-seronegative. The CDR3 protein is CASSLLAAAGETQYF. The CDR3 DNA reads TGTGCCAGCAGCCTCCTAGCGGCGGCCGGAGAGACCCAGTACTTC.